Reported below is one T cell receptor beta chain. Antigen specificity is unknown. Documented time point: persistent/refractory GD, antithyroid drugs over 5 years with positive TRAb. PBMCs provided the RNA from which the TCR library was made. In Xi'an, China, an endocrinology department was the source of patients. The data were obtained in a study of regulatory T cells in long-lasting Graves disease. Whole-study context: The study counted Graves' disease as persistent given over 5 years of antithyroid drugs and positive TSH receptor antibodies.

Through Arm-PCR of CDR3 regions and iRepertoire HTBI primers, TCR beta libraries were built. Under the authors' procedure: The samples yielded 55 to 75 TRBV and roughly 14 TRBJ segments. TCRdb independently ran MiXCR on the multiplex PCR reads; one entry per CDR3 protein. TCRdb's processing, not the authors', yielded these V and J calls. This sample has hundreds of thousands of distinct CDR3 sequences, with less than 25% found just once. Regarding the study as a whole: TCR diversity was lower in persistent Graves' patients (versus newly diagnosed ones).

Trimming shortened V by 5 bases and J by 0 bases, and 16 bases separated the two germline ends. The CDR3 loop spans 17 amino acids. Looked up from germline, CDR1 is KGHDR and CDR2 is SFDVKD. The chain has TRBV24-1 and TRBJ1-3; tentative D call: TRBD1 (5 bases). Sample: peripheral blood mononuclear cells (PBMCs), taken when the disease was refractory, from a patient treated with antithyroid drugs. The receptor's source is a female donor with Graves disease. The CDR3 bases are TGTGCCACCAGTGTAGATTACAGGCAAAGCTCTGGAAACACCATATATTTT. It translates to CATSVDYRQSSGNTIYF.